These 13 T cell receptor beta chains came from one sample sequenced in a study of OX40 agonist ivuxolimab in advanced cancers. Generated by immunoSEQ multiplex PCR, the TCRdb table keeps only in-frame clones and is missing some. Of 46,000 or so clones detected, about 90% appear once; the ten largest clones hold about 11%. Sequencing used CD4+ or CD8+ T cells sorted from blood, obtained in a trial of the OX40 agonist ivuxolimab. The receptors shown here come from an adult with an advanced solid tumor such as melanoma, head and neck, liver or kidney cancer.

V usage is TRBV27 and J usage is TRBJ2-7; D is perhaps TRBD1 (6 bases). CDR1 is MNHEY, CDR2 SMNVEV, per germline (reference sequence). The length of the CDR3 is 13 residues. The V and J ends lost 4 bases and 6 bases respectively, with 13 bases between them. CDR3 in amino acids: CASSYRDISEQYF. The CDR3 region has the DNA TGTGCCAGCAGTTACAGGGATATAAGCGAGCAGTACTTC.

CDR3 protein: CASSATGLYPGNTIYF. As DNA, the CDR3 is TGTGCCAGCAGCGCCACAGGGCTTTACCCTGGAAACACCATATATTTT. The V and J genes are TRBV7-6 and TRBJ1-3; D perhaps matches TRBD1 (6 bases). V lost 5 bases, J lost 2 bases, and 16 bases lay in between. The CDR3 is 16 residues long. Germline CDR1 reads SGHVS; CDR2 reads FNYEAQ.

The chain couples TRBV4-2 to TRBJ1-1, with unresolved D. Germline V gene data show CDR1 as LGHNA and CDR2 as YNFKEQ. V lost 2 bases to trimming and J lost 3 bases, with 13 bases between them. The CDR3 extends over 15 amino acids. This chain's CDR3 is CASSQSEMLYTEAFF. Written as DNA, the CDR3 is TGTGCCAGCAGCCAATCCGAGATGCTTTACACTGAAGCTTTCTTT.

V gene TRBV11-2 combines with J gene TRBJ1-1; D is possibly TRBD1 (5 bases). This CDR3 is built from 16 residues. V was trimmed by 8 bases and J by 4 bases, leaving 23 bases between them. Looked up from germline, CDR1 is SGHAT and CDR2 is FQNNGV. The CDR3, as DNA: TGTGCCAGCGACCCTTGGGTAGGGGTTGGGGTCACTGAAGCTTTCTTT. This translates into CASDPWVGVGVTEAFF.

The V and J genes are TRBV4-1 and TRBJ2-3; D call uncertain. The CDR3 length is 14 residues. Germline assignment: CDR1 MGHRA and CDR2 YSYEKL. V lost 3 bases and J 4 bases, leaving 11 bases between the germline ends. Here the CDR3 reads CASSQSPGPDTQYF. CDR3 in DNA: TGCGCCAGCAGCCAGAGTCCCGGACCAGATACGCAGTATTTT.

This chain uses TRBV9 with TRBJ1-4; 8 bases line up with TRBD1. This CDR3 region has 14 residues. CDR1 and CDR2 from the germline V gene are SGDLS and YYNGEE. V shed 5 bases and J 7 bases; nucleotides not matched to a gene: 7. CDR3 DNA: TGTGCCAGCAGACGCGGACAGGGTAGTGAAAAACTGTTTTTT. It specifies CASRRGQGSEKLFF.

The count of this clone is one. The rearrangement links TRBV27 to TRBJ2-1; 8 bases align to TRBD2. The CDR3 contains 16 residues. V lost 7 bases, J lost 0 bases, and 8 bases stayed unmatched. The germline gives CDR1 MNHEY, CDR2 SMNVEV (reference sequence). CDR3 in DNA: TGTGCCAGCATCCATACGGCGGGAGGCTCCTACAATGAGCAGTTCTTC. Amino acids: CASIHTAGGSYNEQFF.

The DNA of the CDR3 is TGTGCCAGCAGTACCCAGGAGCGGGAGGGAACCCATGAGCAGTTCTTC. Translation gives CASSTQEREGTHEQFF. The chain links TRBV27 to TRBJ2-1, with 10 bases aligning to TRBD2. This CDR3 spans 16 amino acids. Germline loops: CDR1 MNHEY, CDR2 SMNVEV (reference sequence). Unmatched junction bases numbered 12, after V lost 5 bases and J lost 8 bases.

The chain uses TRBV18 and TRBJ1-1, with 9 bases identical to TRBD1. In germline, CDR1 is KGHSH, CDR2 LQKENI. V shed 3 bases and J 6 bases; nucleotides not matched to a gene: 5. The CDR3 has 14 amino acids. CDR3 sequence reads: CASSPPRTGAEAFF. The CDR3 DNA is TGTGCCAGCTCACCTCCCAGGACAGGGGCTGAAGCTTTCTTT.

The chain is built from TRBV6-5 and TRBJ1-1; tentatively, D is TRBD1 (5 bases). Germline V gene data show CDR1 as MNHEY and CDR2 as SVGAGI. Trimming took off 0 bases at V and 4 bases at J, with 9 bases between the two ends. The CDR3 consists of 14 residues. The CDR3 loop is CASSYSMGGTEAFF. The DNA of the CDR3 is TGTGCCAGCAGTTACTCGATGGGGGGCACTGAAGCTTTCTTT.

DNA for the CDR3: TGTGCCAGTAGTATCCCGGGACCTACGGAACCCCTCCACTTT. It yields the protein CASSIPGPTEPLHF. The V gene is TRBV19, the J gene TRBJ1-6, with D possibly TRBD1 on 5 matching bases. The CDR3 runs to 14 residues. Germline V gives CDR1 LNHDA, CDR2 SQIVND (reference sequence). Trimming pared 3 bases from V and 12 bases from J, leaving 15 bases between.

This clone was seen only a few times. The J gene is TRBJ2-7, the V gene TRBV4-3; 8 bases agree with TRBD1. After removal of 6 bases from V and 5 bases from J, the junction contained 18 bases not matched to a gene. The germline CDR1 and CDR2 sequences are LGHNA and YSLEER. CDR3 length: 17 amino acids. In DNA, the CDR3 is TGCGCCAGCAGTCGTTTTATCGGGTGGCAGGGGGCTGACGAGCAGTACTTC. It translates to CASSRFIGWQGADEQYF.

The CDR3 nucleotides are TGTGCCAGCAGTTACTCCTCAGAAGGGAGCGAGCAGTACTTC. It translates to CASSYSSEGSEQYF. The chain couples TRBV6-5 to TRBJ2-7, with D perhaps matching TRBD2 (5 bases). Germline V gene sequence: CDR1 MNHEY, CDR2 SVGAGI. The length of the CDR3 is 14 residues. Trimming took 0 bases from V and 6 from J, leaving 12 bases between them.